The 14 T cell receptor beta chains below all came from one sample that was sequenced in a study of blood T cell repertoires in COVID-19. Profiled with immunoSEQ multiplex PCR; TCRdb holds only in-frame clones, not every one. The repertoire has over 100,000 clones, around nine tenths of them found once; the top ten carry 4% to 5%. The sample comprised peripheral blood. Every receptor here comes from a man aged 35-49 years with acute or convalescent COVID-19.

The rearrangement joins TRBV19 to TRBJ1-2; 7 nucleotides line up with TRBD1. V shed 2 bases, J shed 8 bases, and the junction held 11 bases outside the gene matches. Germline V CDR1 and CDR2: LNHDA, SQIVND (reference sequence). The CDR3 loop spans 15 amino acids. In DNA form, the CDR3 reads TGTGCCAGTAGTATACCGGGACAGCCGAGACGGGGCTACACCTTC. Translated, it gives CASSIPGQPRRGYTF. The whole variable domain, filled in from reference TRBV19 and TRBJ1-2, reads DGGITQSPKYLFRKEGQNVTLSCEQNLNHDAMYWYRQDPGQGLRLIYYSQIVNDFQKGDIAEGYSVSREKKESFPLTVTSAQKNPTAFYLCASSIPGQPRRGYTFGSGTRLTVV.

In DNA, the CDR3 is TGTGCCAGCAGTTTAACGAGCGGGAGGATCGAGGAGCAGTACTTC. This sequence encodes CASSLTSGRIEEQYF. The genes are TRBV28 and TRBJ2-7; 9 nucleotides agree with TRBD2. The CDR3 contains 15 residues. V shed 2 bases, J shed 7 bases, and the junction held 9 bases outside the gene matches. CDR1 is MDHEN, CDR2 SYDVKM, per germline.

V and J are TRBV4-1 and TRBJ2-7; 9 positions agree with TRBD1. The junction had 1 base not matched to a gene; V was cut back by 4 bases and J by 0 bases. The length of the CDR3 is 14 residues. The germline V gene encodes CDR1 MGHRA and CDR2 YSYEKL. The DNA of the CDR3 is TGCGCCAGCAGCCCGGGACAGGGCTCCTACGAGCAGTACTTC. It translates to CASSPGQGSYEQYF.

The CDR3, as DNA: TGTGCCAGCCGATCGGCGGGGGGCTGGGAAAAACTGTTTTTT. It translates to CASRSAGGWEKLFF. The V call is TRBV28, the J call TRBJ1-4; D possibly corresponds to TRBD1 (6 bases). This CDR3 comprises 14 residues. Germline V gene lookup returns CDR1 MDHEN and CDR2 SYDVKM. The V end was cut by 8 bases, the J end by 8 bases, with 18 bases between.

This chain joins TRBV9 and TRBJ2-7; the D gene is possibly TRBD2 (7 bases). Germline-derived CDR1 and CDR2 are SGDLS and YYNGEE. V was clipped by 3 bases and J by 3 bases, with 16 bases between them. The CDR3 spans 15 residues. CDR3 bases: TGTGCCAGCAGCGCGGGGGAGGGGGACTTCTACGAGCAGTACTTC. It is translated as CASSAGEGDFYEQYF.

The rearrangement links TRBV5-1 to TRBJ1-3; D unresolved. Trimming pared 4 bases from V and 3 bases from J, leaving 11 bases between. CDR1 is SGHRS and CDR2 is YFSETQ in the germline V gene. The CDR3 is made up of 14 amino acids. The CDR3: CASSPGSLGNTIYF. The DNA for the CDR3 is TGCGCCAGCAGCCCGGGGAGTCTTGGAAACACCATATATTTT. The full variable domain, completed using reference TRBV5-1 and TRBJ1-3, is KAGVTQTPRYLIKTRGQQVTLSCSPISGHRSVSWYQQTPGQGLQFLFEYFSETQRNKGNFPGRFSGRQFSNSRSEMNVSTLELGDSALYLCASSPGSLGNTIYFGEGSWLTVV.

The rearrangement uses TRBV11-2 and TRBJ2-1; 9 nucleotides align to TRBD2. V gave up 1 base and J gave up 0 bases; unmatched junction bases: 7. CDR3 length: 18 amino acids. Germline lookup yields CDR1 SGHAT and CDR2 FQNNGV. CDR3: CASSLGLAVRSSYNEQFF. In DNA form, the CDR3 reads TGTGCCAGCAGCTTAGGACTAGCGGTTAGGAGCTCCTACAATGAGCAGTTCTTC.

The rearrangement uses TRBV6-5 and TRBJ1-5; a possible D gene is TRBD1 (6 bases). V was trimmed by 6 bases and J by 1 base, leaving 13 bases between them. Germline V lookup: CDR1 MNHEY, CDR2 SVGAGI. CDR3 length: 15 residues. CDR3 sequence (DNA): TGTGCCAGCAGGGCACAGGGCCCAAGCAATCAGCCCCAGCATTTT. Translated: CASRAQGPSNQPQHF.

The V and J genes are TRBV7-2 and TRBJ1-1; D gene ambiguous. Trimming took 1 base from V and 1 from J, leaving 16 bases between them. CDR1 and CDR2 (germline): SGHTA, FQGNSA. The CDR3 is 17 residues long. CDR3 amino acids: CASSLGFAGDRNTEAFF. CDR3 DNA: TGTGCCAGCAGCTTAGGGTTCGCGGGTGACCGGAACACTGAAGCTTTCTTT.

The V and J genes are TRBV25-1 and TRBJ1-5, with 8 bases matching TRBD1. J gave up 6 bases and V 3 bases, and 7 bases lay outside the gene matches. This CDR3 contains 15 residues. Per the germline V gene, CDR1 is MGHDK and CDR2 is SYGVNS. The CDR3 sequence: CASSDAQGDSQPQHF. The CDR3 nucleotides are TGTGCCAGCAGTGATGCACAGGGGGATAGTCAGCCCCAGCATTTT.

The V gene is TRBV21-1, the J gene TRBJ1-3; the D call of TRBD1 is as the table states it, not checked on the DNA. TRBV21-1 is reported as a pseudogene. This CDR3 region has 15 residues. The CDR3 DNA reads TGTGCCAGCAGCAAAGCGGACAGGGGGAGAAACACCATATATTTT. It codes for CASSKADRGRNTIYF.

The V call is TRBV6-2 or TRBV6-3, the J call TRBJ2-3, with D perhaps matching TRBD2 (6 bases). Trimming removed 5 bases from V and 0 bases from J, with 18 bases in between. The CDR3 is made up of 17 amino acids. The germline CDR1 and CDR2 sequences are MNHEY and SVGEGT. CDR3 coding DNA: TGTGCCAGCAGTCGCCGAACTTTAGCGGCTAGCACAGATACGCAGTATTTT. It codes for CASSRRTLAASTDTQYF.

This chain connects TRBV5-1 to TRBJ1-2; 8 bases map to TRBD1. Germline V CDR1 and CDR2: SGHRS, YFSETQ. V shed 1 base, J shed 2 bases, and the junction held 4 bases outside the gene matches. This CDR3 has 15 amino acids. The CDR3 loop reads CASSLTGQENYGYTF. The CDR3 nucleotides read TGCGCCAGCAGCTTGACGGGACAGGAAAACTATGGCTACACCTTC.

The genes are TRBV30 and TRBJ1-5, with 8 nucleotides matching TRBD1. The V segment lost 3 bases and the J segment 2 bases; nucleotides outside the gene matches: 3. Germline values: CDR1 GTSNPN, CDR2 SVGIG (reference sequence). The CDR3 contains 14 residues. The CDR3 nucleotides read TGTGCCTGGAGGCGGACAGGGCGCAATCAGCCCCAGCATTTT. Protein product: CAWRRTGRNQPQHF.